This TCR beta chain derives from a study of T cells in Graves' hyperthyroidism and ophthalmopathy. This clonotype was counted a few times. The junction shows a germline mismatch at one end, possibly a read error. Amplified TCR beta CDR3 regions came from RNA transcripts. TCR CDR3 regions were first amplified by RT-PCR with HTBI primers. Using its own MiXCR run on the multiplex PCR reads, TCRdb lists one record per CDR3 protein. The sample shows around 520,000 distinct CDR3 sequences, roughly a quarter of them seen only once. The V gene's germline CDR1 is MNHEY and CDR2 SVGEGT. The CDR3 has 14 residues.

This TCR came from a woman under 40 with Graves' ophthalmopathy. The rearrangement joins TRBV6-2 or TRBV6-3 to TRBJ1-5; 7 bases match TRBD1. Source material: blood. DNA of the CDR3: TGTGCCAGTAGGGGGCTGGGAAGCAATCAGCGCCAGCATTTT. Translation gives CASRGLGSNQRQHF.